The TCR beta chain under discussion was sequenced for a study of blood T cell repertoires in COVID-19. About the research overall: From the United States, Italy and Spain came samples of acute and convalescent COVID-19.

Per the original methods: The authors estimated nucleated cell counts from reference gene primer amplification. Assay used: immunoSEQ multiplex PCR; TCRdb lists only in-frame clones, some missing. The DNA was the basis for D and trimming; V, J and clone size are from that table. The top ten clones hold more than 7% of a sample with tens of thousands of clones, approximately 80% of them seen once. The CDR3 contains 15 residues. Trimming shortened V by 0 bases and J by 9 bases, and 16 bases separated the two germline ends. Germline V gene data show CDR1 as SGHRS and CDR2 as YFSETQ. The chain employs TRBV5-1 and TRBJ2-1; possible D gene TRBD2, 6 bases. The sequence was collected from a man aged 55 to 69 with acute or convalescent COVID-19. Sample: peripheral blood. The CDR3 sequence: CASSLASGVGGEQFF. In DNA form, the CDR3 reads TGCGCCAGCAGCTTGGCCTCGGGGGTGGGAGGTGAGCAGTTCTTC.